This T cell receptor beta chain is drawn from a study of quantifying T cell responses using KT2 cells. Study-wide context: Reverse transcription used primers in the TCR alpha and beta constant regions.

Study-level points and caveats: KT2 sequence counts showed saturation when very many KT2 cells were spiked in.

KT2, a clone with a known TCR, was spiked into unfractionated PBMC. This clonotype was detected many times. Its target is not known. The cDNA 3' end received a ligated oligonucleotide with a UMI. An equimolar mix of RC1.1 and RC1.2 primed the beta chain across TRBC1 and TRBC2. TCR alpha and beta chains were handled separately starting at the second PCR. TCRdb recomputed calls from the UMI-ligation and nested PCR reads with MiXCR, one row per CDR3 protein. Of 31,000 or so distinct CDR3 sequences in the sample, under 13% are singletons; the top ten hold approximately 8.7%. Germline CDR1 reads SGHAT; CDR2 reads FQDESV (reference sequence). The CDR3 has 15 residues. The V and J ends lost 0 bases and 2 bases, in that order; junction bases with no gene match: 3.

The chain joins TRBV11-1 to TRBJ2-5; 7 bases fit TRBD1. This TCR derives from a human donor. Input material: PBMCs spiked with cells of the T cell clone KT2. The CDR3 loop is CASSLAPTGQETQYF. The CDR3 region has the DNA TGTGCCAGCAGCTTAGCTCCGACAGGGCAAGAGACCCAGTACTTC.